Listed below are T cell receptor beta chains from one sample, sequenced in a study of cytomegalovirus exposure and HLA in healthy donors. Sequencing used immunoSEQ multiplex PCR; TCRdb keeps in-frame clones, though not all of them. The sample records approximately 190,000 clones, 82% being singletons. Input material: PBMCs. Every receptor here comes from a young woman in good health and CMV-seronegative. Each CDR3 is given with its conserved first and last residue. D genes are given only for firm matches. Size values are once, few and many counts, or a class for expanded clones, and some rows have none.

CDR3 DNA: TGTGCCAGCAGTGCCTCAGGGTGGGGGCGACTGGAGGAGACCCAGTACTTC
CDR3 protein: CASSASGWGRLEETQYF
J gene: TRBJ2-5
V gene: TRBV28
clone size: NA
CDR3 length: 17
D gene: NA

CDR3 DNA: TGTTCCAGCAGCTTAGTAGGCGGGGGGGGAGAGACCCAGTACTTC
CDR3 protein: CSSSLVGGGGETQYF
J gene: TRBJ2-5
V gene: TRBV7-9
clone size: NA
CDR3 length: 15
D gene: TRBD2

CDR3 DNA: TGTGCCGTCCAGGGGGCGGTGGGCTCCTACGAGCAGTACTTC
CDR3 protein: CAVQGAVGSYEQYF
J gene: TRBJ2-7
V gene: TRBV10-3
clone size: NA
CDR3 length: 14
D gene: TRBD1

CDR3 DNA: TGTGCCAGCAGCTCCAGACTAGGGAAGGGAGAGACCCAGTACTTC
CDR3 protein: CASSSRLGKGETQYF
J gene: TRBJ2-5
V gene: TRBV7-2
clone size: NA
CDR3 length: 15
D gene: NA

CDR3 DNA: TGTGCCAGCAGGTGGGGCAAAAGCTCCTACGAGCAGTACTTC
CDR3 protein: CASRWGKSSYEQYF
J gene: TRBJ2-7
V gene: TRBV27
clone size: few
CDR3 length: 14
D gene: NA

CDR3 DNA: TGTGCCAGCAGCTTACAGGGGGCGAACACTGAAGCTTTCTTT
CDR3 protein: CASSLQGANTEAFF
J gene: TRBJ1-1
V gene: TRBV11-2
clone size: once
CDR3 length: 14
D gene: TRBD1

CDR3 DNA: TGTGCCAGCAGGACAGCCGACCTCTATGGCTACACCTTC
CDR3 protein: CASRTADLYGYTF
J gene: TRBJ1-2
V gene: TRBV6-1
clone size: NA
CDR3 length: 13
D gene: NA

CDR3 DNA: TGCGCCAGCAGTCCGGAAAGGGGAGGCACTGAAGCTTTCTTT
CDR3 protein: CASSPERGGTEAFF
J gene: TRBJ1-1
V gene: TRBV10-2
clone size: NA
CDR3 length: 14
D gene: NA

CDR3 DNA: TGTGCCAGCAGCTTGGGGGAGGGAAACATTCAGTACTTC
CDR3 protein: CASSLGEGNIQYF
J gene: TRBJ2-4
V gene: TRBV7-9
clone size: NA
CDR3 length: 13
D gene: TRBD2

CDR3 DNA: TGTGCCAGCAGCTTAGTCGCTAGCGGGGGGGTCGTCACAGATACGCAGTATTTT
CDR3 protein: CASSLVASGGVVTDTQYF
J gene: TRBJ2-3
V gene: TRBV7-6
clone size: NA
CDR3 length: 18
D gene: TRBD2

CDR3 DNA: TGTGCCTGGAGTGGTTTTGAGGCACTTGGCAATCAGCCCCAGCATTTT
CDR3 protein: CAWSGFEALGNQPQHF
J gene: TRBJ1-5
V gene: TRBV30
clone size: NA
CDR3 length: 16
D gene: NA

CDR3 DNA: TGTGCCAGCAGCCTAACTAGCGGGAGTCAGGGGGAGCAGTTCTTC
CDR3 protein: CASSLTSGSQGEQFF
J gene: TRBJ2-1
V gene: TRBV11-3
clone size: once
CDR3 length: 15
D gene: TRBD2

CDR3 DNA: TGTGCCAGCAGTTTTAGGACAGATACCTATGGCTACACCTTC
CDR3 protein: CASSFRTDTYGYTF
J gene: TRBJ1-2
V gene: TRBV28
clone size: NA
CDR3 length: 14
D gene: NA

CDR3 DNA: TGTGCCAGCAGCTTAGAGCACAACACTGAAGCTTTCTTT
CDR3 protein: CASSLEHNTEAFF
J gene: TRBJ1-1
V gene: TRBV7-9
clone size: once
CDR3 length: 13
D gene: NA

CDR3 DNA: TGTGCCAGCAGCCTGGTTAGCGGGGGGGCCCCTGAGCAGTTCTTC
CDR3 protein: CASSLVSGGAPEQFF
J gene: TRBJ2-1
V gene: TRBV7-8
clone size: NA
CDR3 length: 15
D gene: TRBD2

CDR3 DNA: TGTGCTAGTGGTTCCCACCGGGGGGGGAGCGAGCAGTACTTC
CDR3 protein: CASGSHRGGSEQYF
J gene: TRBJ2-7
V gene: TRBV12-5
clone size: NA
CDR3 length: 14
D gene: TRBD2

CDR3 DNA: TGTGCCAGCAGTATTCTCGTCGGGACAGGGGCTCCCTACGAGCAGTACTTC
CDR3 protein: CASSILVGTGAPYEQYF
J gene: TRBJ2-7
V gene: TRBV27
clone size: NA
CDR3 length: 17
D gene: TRBD1

CDR3 DNA: TGTGCCACCAGCGGAGAAAGGGGTTCACCCCTCCACTTT
CDR3 protein: CATSGERGSPLHF
J gene: TRBJ1-6
V gene: TRBV15
clone size: NA
CDR3 length: 13
D gene: NA

CDR3 DNA: TGTGCCAGCCAGCCGGGATCAACTAATGAAAAACTGTTTTTT
CDR3 protein: CASQPGSTNEKLFF
J gene: TRBJ1-4
V gene: TRBV2
clone size: NA
CDR3 length: 14
D gene: NA

CDR3 DNA: TGTGCCAGCAGTTACGATGGGACAGAGACCTACGAGCAGTACTTC
CDR3 protein: CASSYDGTETYEQYF
J gene: TRBJ2-7
V gene: TRBV6-5
clone size: NA
CDR3 length: 15
D gene: TRBD1

CDR3 DNA: TGCGCCAGCAGCTTGGCGGTGATAGGACAGGGAAACACTGAAGCTTTCTTT
CDR3 protein: CASSLAVIGQGNTEAFF
J gene: TRBJ1-1
V gene: TRBV5-1
clone size: NA
CDR3 length: 17
D gene: TRBD1

CDR3 DNA: TGTGCCAGCAGCCCATGGACTAGCAGTCGCGATGAGCAGTTCTTC
CDR3 protein: CASSPWTSSRDEQFF
J gene: TRBJ2-1
V gene: TRBV7-2
clone size: NA
CDR3 length: 15
D gene: TRBD2

CDR3 DNA: TGCGCCAGCAGCCCCGGACTAGCGGGGGACCTTAAAGGAGAGACCCAGTACTTC
CDR3 protein: CASSPGLAGDLKGETQYF
J gene: TRBJ2-5
V gene: TRBV5-1
clone size: NA
CDR3 length: 18
D gene: TRBD2

CDR3 DNA: TGTGCCAGCAGTAACCGGGACTCTTCTGTTTACGAGCAGTACTTC
CDR3 protein: CASSNRDSSVYEQYF
J gene: TRBJ2-7
V gene: TRBV28
clone size: NA
CDR3 length: 15
D gene: NA

CDR3 DNA: TGTGCCAGTAGTAAAGACAGGGGGCTGAACTATGGCTACACCTTC
CDR3 protein: CASSKDRGLNYGYTF
J gene: TRBJ1-2
V gene: TRBV19
clone size: NA
CDR3 length: 15
D gene: TRBD1

CDR3 DNA: TGTGCCACCAGCAGAGATCCCCGGTGGGAGCAGTACTTC
CDR3 protein: CATSRDPRWEQYF
J gene: TRBJ2-7
V gene: TRBV15
clone size: NA
CDR3 length: 13
D gene: NA